These T cell receptor beta chains were read from a single sample in a study of blood T cell repertoires in COVID-19. The protocol was immunoSEQ multiplex PCR, while the TCRdb copy is restricted to in-frame clones and leaves out a portion. The sample lists 150,000 to 200,000 clones; 85% to 90% were seen once. The sequenced material came from peripheral blood. The receptors were sampled from a woman in her 70s with COVID-19, enrolled during active disease. Each CDR3 is given with its conserved first and last residue. The D gene is left open where the match is weak. Only some rows state a clone size, as once, few, many or a class for expanded clones.

V gene: TRBV28; clone size: -; D gene: TRBD2; CDR3 length: 14; J gene: TRBJ2-3; CDR3 DNA: TGTGCCAGTGGGGAGGGAGGCGGCACAGATACGCAGTATTTT; CDR3 protein: CASGEGGGTDTQYF
V gene: TRBV29-1; clone size: -; D gene: TRBD1; CDR3 length: 13; J gene: TRBJ1-4; CDR3 DNA: TGCAGCGTTGAAACCCAGGGGGATGAAAAACTGTTTTTT; CDR3 protein: CSVETQGDEKLFF
V gene: TRBV2; clone size: few; D gene: -; CDR3 length: 16; J gene: TRBJ2-1; CDR3 DNA: TGTGCCAGCAGTGAAGCCTCTCCGAGCTCCTACAATGAGCAGTTCTTC; CDR3 protein: CASSEASPSSYNEQFF
V gene: TRBV5-1; clone size: -; D gene: -; CDR3 length: 12; J gene: TRBJ2-5; CDR3 DNA: TGCGCCAGCAGCTTGGGAGAGGAGACCCAGTACTTC; CDR3 protein: CASSLGEETQYF
V gene: TRBV28; clone size: -; D gene: TRBD1; CDR3 length: 14; J gene: TRBJ2-7; CDR3 DNA: TGTGCCAGCAGCCAAGGGGGCAGCTCCTACGAGCAGTACTTC; CDR3 protein: CASSQGGSSYEQYF
V gene: TRBV29-1; clone size: -; D gene: -; CDR3 length: 11; J gene: TRBJ2-1; CDR3 DNA: TGCAGCGTTGGGACTTACAATGAGCAGTTCTTC; CDR3 protein: CSVGTYNEQFF
V gene: TRBV27; clone size: -; D gene: TRBD1; CDR3 length: 13; J gene: TRBJ2-7; CDR3 DNA: TGTGCCAGCACGGGACAGGAGTCCTACGAGCAGTACTTC; CDR3 protein: CASTGQESYEQYF
V gene: TRBV9; clone size: -; D gene: -; CDR3 length: 15; J gene: TRBJ1-2; CDR3 DNA: TGTGCCAGCAGCCCCTCTGGGGGGGGGATTTACGGCTACACCTTC; CDR3 protein: CASSPSGGGIYGYTF
V gene: TRBV6-1; clone size: -; D gene: -; CDR3 length: 13; J gene: TRBJ2-7; CDR3 DNA: TGTGCCAGCAGTGAAAGCAGGGGAATCGAGCAGTACTTC; CDR3 protein: CASSESRGIEQYF
V gene: TRBV30; clone size: -; D gene: TRBD1; CDR3 length: 14; J gene: TRBJ2-3; CDR3 DNA: TGTGCCTGGAACCGGGACAGTGACACAGATACGCAGTATTTT; CDR3 protein: CAWNRDSDTDTQYF
V gene: TRBV28; clone size: -; D gene: TRBD2; CDR3 length: 16; J gene: TRBJ2-1; CDR3 DNA: TGTGCCAGCAGTTTCACCCGGGCTAGCGGGAGGACCGGGCAGTTCTTC; CDR3 protein: CASSFTRASGRTGQFF
V gene: TRBV28; clone size: -; D gene: TRBD1; CDR3 length: 13; J gene: TRBJ2-5; CDR3 DNA: TGTGCCAGCAGCCCGCAGGGGGCTGAGACCCAGTACTTC; CDR3 protein: CASSPQGAETQYF
V gene: TRBV5-4; clone size: few; D gene: -; CDR3 length: 12; J gene: TRBJ1-1; CDR3 DNA: TGTGCCAGCAGCTTGCAGAACACTGAAGCTTTCTTT; CDR3 protein: CASSLQNTEAFF
V gene: TRBV28; clone size: -; D gene: TRBD2; CDR3 length: 15; J gene: TRBJ2-1; CDR3 DNA: TGTGCCAGCAGTGTATGGCGGGAGGCTAACAATGAGCAGTTCTTC; CDR3 protein: CASSVWREANNEQFF
V gene: TRBV15; clone size: -; D gene: -; CDR3 length: 16; J gene: TRBJ2-1; CDR3 DNA: TGTGCCACCAGCAGAGATAGAAGTTTGGTCTACAATGAGCAGTTCTTC; CDR3 protein: CATSRDRSLVYNEQFF
V gene: TRBV28; clone size: -; D gene: TRBD2; CDR3 length: 17; J gene: TRBJ2-1; CDR3 DNA: TGTGCCAGCAGTCCCCTAGCGGGAGGTATGGCCTACAATGAGCAGTTCTTC; CDR3 protein: CASSPLAGGMAYNEQFF
V gene: TRBV4-2; clone size: -; D gene: TRBD1; CDR3 length: 15; J gene: TRBJ1-6; CDR3 DNA: TGTGCCAGCAGCCCACAGGGGCCGGGGAATTCACCCCTCCACTTT; CDR3 protein: CASSPQGPGNSPLHF
V gene: TRBV5-1; clone size: -; D gene: -; CDR3 length: 16; J gene: TRBJ2-5; CDR3 DNA: TGCGCCAGCAGCTTGGTGGTAGGGGTCACACAAGAGACCCAGTACTTC; CDR3 protein: CASSLVVGVTQETQYF
V gene: TRBV28; clone size: few; D gene: -; CDR3 length: 15; J gene: TRBJ2-7; CDR3 DNA: TGTGCCAGCAGTTCTACAGGGAAATCCCCCTTAGAGCAGTACTTC; CDR3 protein: CASSSTGKSPLEQYF
V gene: TRBV12-3/TRBV12-4; clone size: -; D gene: -; CDR3 length: 13; J gene: TRBJ2-3; CDR3 DNA: TGTGCCAGCCGGTTAGCGGCCACAGATACGCAGTATTTT; CDR3 protein: CASRLAATDTQYF
V gene: TRBV19; clone size: once; D gene: -; CDR3 length: 14; J gene: TRBJ2-2; CDR3 DNA: TGTGCCAGTAGTTTAACCGGGAACACCGGGGAGCTGTTTTTT; CDR3 protein: CASSLTGNTGELFF
V gene: TRBV5-1; clone size: -; D gene: TRBD1; CDR3 length: 16; J gene: TRBJ1-1; CDR3 DNA: TGCGCCAGCAGCCCGTGGAATCAGGGGGCATCGACTGAAGCTTTCTTT; CDR3 protein: CASSPWNQGASTEAFF
V gene: TRBV10-2; clone size: -; D gene: TRBD2; CDR3 length: 15; J gene: TRBJ2-2; CDR3 DNA: TGCGCCAGCAGGGGACTAGCGCGGCGAGCCGGGGAGCTGTTTTTT; CDR3 protein: CASRGLARRAGELFF
V gene: TRBV11-3; clone size: -; D gene: -; CDR3 length: 15; J gene: TRBJ2-2; CDR3 DNA: TGTGCCAGCAGCTTAGATCCCAGAAACACCGGGGAGCTGTTTTTT; CDR3 protein: CASSLDPRNTGELFF
V gene: TRBV9; clone size: -; D gene: TRBD2; CDR3 length: 15; J gene: TRBJ2-7; CDR3 DNA: TGTGCCAGCAGCCCCCGGACTAGTATATTCCACGAGCAGTACTTC; CDR3 protein: CASSPRTSIFHEQYF
V gene: TRBV3-1/TRBV3-2; clone size: -; D gene: TRBD1; CDR3 length: 16; J gene: TRBJ2-3; CDR3 DNA: TGTGCCAGCAGCCAAGTCTTAGCGACAGGGCCAGATACGCAGTATTTT; CDR3 protein: CASSQVLATGPDTQYF
V gene: TRBV4-1; clone size: -; D gene: TRBD2; CDR3 length: 15; J gene: TRBJ2-7; CDR3 DNA: TGCGCCAGCAGCCAAAGGACTAGCGGGAGCTACGAGCAGTACTTC; CDR3 protein: CASSQRTSGSYEQYF
V gene: TRBV27; clone size: -; D gene: TRBD1; CDR3 length: 15; J gene: TRBJ1-5; CDR3 DNA: TGTGCCAGCAGTTCGTGGGGACAGGGGGATCAGCCCCAGCATTTT; CDR3 protein: CASSSWGQGDQPQHF
V gene: TRBV18; clone size: -; D gene: -; CDR3 length: 16; J gene: TRBJ1-4; CDR3 DNA: TGTGCCAGCTCACCATCTTGGACAGCAACTAATGAAAAACTGTTTTTT; CDR3 protein: CASSPSWTATNEKLFF
V gene: TRBV19; clone size: -; D gene: -; CDR3 length: 14; J gene: TRBJ2-7; CDR3 DNA: TGTGCCAGTAGTATCCGCCTCGGACTCTACGAGCAGTACTTC; CDR3 protein: CASSIRLGLYEQYF
V gene: TRBV4-2; clone size: -; D gene: -; CDR3 length: 15; J gene: TRBJ2-5; CDR3 DNA: TGTGCCAGCAGCTCTCGTAGGACAGTTCAAGAGACCCAGTACTTC; CDR3 protein: CASSSRRTVQETQYF
V gene: TRBV11-3; clone size: -; D gene: TRBD1; CDR3 length: 15; J gene: TRBJ2-5; CDR3 DNA: TGTGCCAGCAGCCCCCCGGGACAGGGGGAGGAGACCCAGTACTTC; CDR3 protein: CASSPPGQGEETQYF
V gene: TRBV30; clone size: few; D gene: -; CDR3 length: 14; J gene: TRBJ1-1; CDR3 DNA: TGTGCCTGGAGGCCGGCAGACATGAACACTGAAGCTTTCTTT; CDR3 protein: CAWRPADMNTEAFF
V gene: TRBV28; clone size: -; D gene: TRBD1; CDR3 length: 16; J gene: TRBJ1-6; CDR3 DNA: TGTGCCAGCCGGTCCGGGACAGACATTTATGGTTCACCCCTCCACTTT; CDR3 protein: CASRSGTDIYGSPLHF
V gene: TRBV7-9; clone size: -; D gene: -; CDR3 length: 13; J gene: TRBJ2-1; CDR3 DNA: TGTGCCAGCAGCCGGGTCCGGGAAGGTGAGCAGTTCTTC; CDR3 protein: CASSRVREGEQFF
V gene: TRBV6-5; clone size: -; D gene: TRBD1; CDR3 length: 15; J gene: TRBJ2-1; CDR3 DNA: TGTGCCAGCAGAAAACAGGGGGGCACCTACAATGAGCAGTTCTTC; CDR3 protein: CASRKQGGTYNEQFF
V gene: TRBV6-2/TRBV6-3; clone size: once; D gene: TRBD2; CDR3 length: 16; J gene: TRBJ2-3; CDR3 DNA: TGTGCCAGCAGTGACTTACTAGCGGGAGGCACAGATACGCAGTATTTT; CDR3 protein: CASSDLLAGGTDTQYF
V gene: TRBV2; clone size: -; D gene: -; CDR3 length: 13; J gene: TRBJ1-2; CDR3 DNA: TGTGCCAGCAACCCGACAAACATCTATGGCTACACCTTC; CDR3 protein: CASNPTNIYGYTF
V gene: TRBV19; clone size: -; D gene: -; CDR3 length: 14; J gene: TRBJ1-6; CDR3 DNA: TGTGCCAGTAGTACCCGGGAAACTAATTCACCCCTCCACTTT; CDR3 protein: CASSTRETNSPLHF
V gene: TRBV29-1; clone size: -; D gene: -; CDR3 length: 12; J gene: TRBJ2-7; CDR3 DNA: TGCAGCGTGGGGGACACTTCCTACGAGCAGTACTTC; CDR3 protein: CSVGDTSYEQYF
V gene: TRBV4-3; clone size: few; D gene: -; CDR3 length: 17; J gene: TRBJ2-5; CDR3 DNA: TGCGCCAGCAGCCAATCAAGGGGGATCGGAAGGCAAGAGACCCAGTACTTC; CDR3 protein: CASSQSRGIGRQETQYF
V gene: TRBV30; clone size: -; D gene: -; CDR3 length: 13; J gene: TRBJ2-2; CDR3 DNA: TGTGCCTGGAGTTCCCGTTTAGCCGGGGAGCTGTTTTTT; CDR3 protein: CAWSSRLAGELFF
V gene: TRBV3-1/TRBV3-2; clone size: -; D gene: -; CDR3 length: 14; J gene: TRBJ1-4; CDR3 DNA: TGTGCCAGCAGCAGGACAGCCTTTAATGAAAAACTGTTTTTT; CDR3 protein: CASSRTAFNEKLFF